The 28 T cell receptor beta chains below come from one sample, sequenced in a study of regulatory T cells in long-lasting Graves disease. Arm-PCR of CDR3 regions and iRepertoire HTBI primers were the basis on which TCR beta libraries were built. TCRdb reprocessed the multiplex PCR reads with MiXCR, giving one entry per CDR3 protein. Among 380,000 or so distinct CDR3 sequences listed, roughly 15% were seen once. Indicated time point: newly diagnosed GD, antithyroid drugs for less than 3 months. With RNA extracted from PBMCs as input, the TCR library was made. The same data also contributed to another study, on T cells in Graves' hyperthyroidism and ophthalmopathy.

Source: peripheral blood mononuclear cells (PBMCs), taken at new diagnosis, from a patient treated with antithyroid drugs. The origin of the receptors is a woman between 18 and 30 years old with Graves disease.

The chain has TRBV29-1 and TRBJ1-4; 7 bases are a match to TRBD1. The CDR3 loop spans 13 amino acids. From germline, CDR1 is SQVTM and CDR2 ANQGSEA. V dropped 7 bases and J dropped 4; count of bases not matched to a gene: 6. In DNA form, the CDR3 reads TGCAGCGCAGGACAGGCCCTTAATGAAAAACTGTTTTTT. Translated, it gives CSAGQALNEKLFF.

This chain uses TRBV2 with TRBJ1-5, with D perhaps matching TRBD1 (5 bases). The CDR3 runs to 13 residues. V lost 5 bases, J lost 7 bases, and 12 bases lay in between. CDR1 is SNHLY, CDR2 FYNNEI, per germline. CDR3 nucleotide sequence: TGTGCCAGCAGTTCAGGGTTCTTGCAGCCCCAGCATTTT. Its protein product is CASSSGFLQPQHF.

The chain has TRBV7-2 and TRBJ1-6; TRBD1 matches 9 bases. J lost 10 bases, V lost 5 bases, and 18 bases had no gene match. This CDR3 is 18 amino acids long. Germline CDR1 reads SGHTA; CDR2 reads FQGNSA. This CDR3 is CASSPPGQGLIGPSPLHF. CDR3 coding DNA: TGTGCCAGCAGCCCTCCGGGACAGGGACTTATTGGCCCCTCACCCCTCCACTTT.

The chain uses TRBV20-1 and TRBJ2-1, with D perhaps assigned TRBD1 or TRBD2 (5 bases each). Trimming took 1 base from V and 6 from J, leaving 10 bases between them. Germline loops: CDR1 DFQATT, CDR2 SNEGSKA (reference sequence). The CDR3 spans 13 residues. CDR3 nucleotides: TGCAGTGCTAGAGGTTGGGACGCCAATGAGCAGTTCTTC. Protein sequence: CSARGWDANEQFF.

This clonotype appeared many times. V usage is TRBV11-1 and J usage is TRBJ1-5, with D possibly being TRBD1 (6 bases). The germline CDR1 and CDR2 sequences are SGHAT and FQDESV (reference sequence). CDR3 length: 13 residues. Trimming left V 5 bases short and J 4 bases short, with 9 bases between. CDR3 in amino acids: CASSEDRNQPQHF. CDR3 coding DNA: TGTGCCAGCAGCGAGGACAGAAATCAGCCCCAGCATTTT.

A few counts support this clonotype. CDR3 in DNA: TGCGCCAGCAGCCCGGCAGGACAGGGTCTGATAGATACGCAGTATTTT. Its translation is CASSPAGQGLIDTQYF. This chain links TRBV5-1 with TRBJ2-3; 8 nucleotides match TRBD1. The V segment lost 4 bases and the J segment 5 bases; nucleotides outside the gene matches: 12. Germline CDR1 is SGHRS and CDR2 is YFSETQ. The CDR3 has 16 amino acids.

This clonotype was found many times. The chain is built from TRBV28 and TRBJ2-7, with TRBD1 matching over 8 bases. Germline V gene lookup returns CDR1 MDHEN and CDR2 SYDVKM. V shed 5 bases and J 3 bases; nucleotides not matched to a gene: 9. The CDR3 runs to 15 residues. The CDR3 DNA follows: TGTGCCAGCAGTGTCCAACAGGGGGGCGTCTACGAGCAGTACTTC. Amino acid sequence: CASSVQQGGVYEQYF.

The chain couples TRBV28 to TRBJ1-6; the D gene is possibly TRBD1 (6 bases). The length of the CDR3 is 14 residues. The V gene's germline CDR1 is MDHEN and CDR2 SYDVKM. Trimming took 8 bases from V and 4 from J, leaving 12 bases between them. CDR3 in amino acids: CASAAGAYNSPLHF. The CDR3 DNA is TGTGCCAGCGCGGCAGGGGCTTATAATTCACCCCTCCACTTT.

This clonotype came up many times. The chain employs TRBV11-3 and TRBJ2-2; 10 positions agree with TRBD2. The CDR3 loop spans 15 amino acids. Losses at the gene ends were 5 bases for V and 4 bases for J; bases not matched to a gene: 4. Looked up from germline, CDR1 is SGHNT and CDR2 is YENEEA. CDR3 sequence (DNA): TGTGCCAGCAGCCCTGGGACTAGCGTCACCGGGGAGCTGTTTTTT. Its translation: CASSPGTSVTGELFF.

J is TRBJ1-1 and V is TRBV19; no reliable D call. Trimming removed 0 bases at V and 1 base at J, with 6 bases between. The CDR3 sequence is 14 residues long. The germline V gene encodes CDR1 LNHDA and CDR2 SQIVND (reference sequence). The CDR3 DNA reads as TGTGCCAGTAGTATAGATTACGGGAACACTGAAGCTTTCTTT. It yields the protein CASSIDYGNTEAFF.

In its sample, this clonotype was seen many times. V is TRBV5-1 and J is TRBJ1-1; 9 nucleotides align to TRBD1. Unmatched junction bases numbered 8, after V lost 3 bases and J lost 5 bases. Germline CDR1 is SGHRS and CDR2 is YFSETQ. This CDR3 comprises 15 residues. The CDR3 DNA sequence: TGCGCCAGCAGCTCGGACAGGGGAGGACGGACTGAAGCTTTCTTT. This encodes CASSSDRGGRTEAFF.

This clonotype was recorded at least ten times. The rearrangement joins TRBV5-6 to TRBJ1-4; no definite D call. With 4 bases removed from V and 2 bases from J, the gap between germline ends came to 15 bases. The CDR3 has 16 amino acids. CDR1 is SGHDT and CDR2 is YYEEEE in the germline V gene. The DNA of the CDR3 is TGTGCCAGCAGCATCCGCGGTTCACTTACTAATGAAAAACTGTTTTTT. This codes for CASSIRGSLTNEKLFF.

This clonotype was found many times. This chain connects TRBV11-1 to TRBJ1-1; TRBD1 aligns across 7 bases. Trimming removed 5 bases from V and 6 bases from J; junction bases left unmatched: 6. The CDR3 has 13 amino acids. CDR1 SGHAT and CDR2 FQDESV come from the germline V gene (reference sequence). In nucleotides, the CDR3 is TGTGCCAGCAGCGCGAACAGGGGCCCTGAAGCTTTCTTT. Protein product: CASSANRGPEAFF.

Ten or more counts support this clonotype. The genes are TRBV24-1 and TRBJ2-1, with 16 bases fitting TRBD2. In germline, CDR1 is KGHDR, CDR2 SFDVKD. Trimming cost V 3 bases and J 6 bases; bases outside gene matches: 4. CDR3 size: 17 residues. The CDR3 DNA sequence: TGTGCCACCAGTGATCCGGGACTAGCGGGAGGGCTCAATGAGCAGTTCTTC. Protein product: CATSDPGLAGGLNEQFF.

This clonotype appeared many times. The chain uses TRBV6-2 or TRBV6-3 and TRBJ2-3; 7 nucleotides align to TRBD1. Trimming took 4 bases from V and 0 from J; bases not matched to a gene: 4. There are 15 residues in the CDR3. Per germline, CDR1 MNHEY and CDR2 SVGEGT. The CDR3 DNA follows: TGTGCCAGCAGTTCGACAGGGATTAGCACAGATACGCAGTATTTT. It codes for CASSSTGISTDTQYF.

Points on this clonotype: Sequence at one end of the junction differs from germline and may be a read error. The chain joins TRBV7-6 to TRBJ1-1; tentative D call: TRBD1 (5 bases). From germline, CDR1 is SGHVS and CDR2 FNYEAQ. CDR3 size: 13 residues. CDR3 sequence: CVSSLTVNTEAFF. DNA of the CDR3: TGTGTCAGCAGCTTGACAGTGAACACTGAAGCTTTCTTT.

The chain links TRBV6-5 to TRBJ2-2; D gene ambiguous. Between the trimmed V and J ends, which lost 0 bases and 2 bases, there was a span of 7 bases. CDR1 MNHEY and CDR2 SVGAGI come from the germline V gene. The CDR3 contains 15 residues. CDR3 protein: CASSYSPRNTGELFF. DNA of the CDR3: TGTGCCAGCAGTTACTCACCCCGAAACACCGGGGAGCTGTTTTTT.

This clonotype showed up many times. The chain joins TRBV19 to TRBJ1-5; 7 nucleotides agree with TRBD1. The CDR3 contains 17 residues. The germline CDR1 and CDR2 sequences are LNHDA and SQIVND (reference sequence). V gave up 7 bases and J gave up 7 bases; unmatched junction bases: 19. In DNA, the CDR3 is TGTGCCAGTACCAAATTTTTCGCCGACAGGGCGAAACAGCCCCAGCATTTT. Translated, it gives CASTKFFADRAKQPQHF.

The chain links TRBV20-1 to TRBJ2-3; 10 bases line up with TRBD2. The germline V gene encodes CDR1 DFQATT and CDR2 SNEGSKA (reference sequence). The V and J ends lost 0 bases and 0 bases, in that order; junction bases with no gene match: 12. The CDR3 extends over 19 amino acids. The CDR3 sequence: CSAREASGSRGASTDTQYF. CDR3 nucleotide sequence: TGCAGTGCTAGAGAGGCTAGCGGGAGTCGGGGTGCTAGCACAGATACGCAGTATTTT.

There are many counts of this clonotype. The chain combines TRBV6-2 or TRBV6-3 with TRBJ2-3, with 7 nucleotides matching TRBD2. This CDR3 is 15 amino acids long. The V gene's germline CDR1 is MNHEY and CDR2 SVGEGT. With 5 bases clipped from V and 4 bases from J, the junction kept 9 bases outside the gene matches. The CDR3 DNA sequence: TGTGCCAGCAGTGAAAAGTCGGCGGGGGCAGATACGCAGTATTTT. Translating it yields CASSEKSAGADTQYF.

This clonotype was seen at least ten times. The rearrangement uses TRBV20-1 and TRBJ2-3, with 8 bases aligning to TRBD2. CDR3 length equals 15 residues. The trim removed 5 bases at V and 5 bases at J, leaving 12 bases unmatched. Germline V CDR1 and CDR2: DFQATT, SNEGSKA (reference sequence). The CDR3 is CSAPPPGLGKDTQYF. The DNA for the CDR3 is TGCAGTGCTCCCCCTCCGGGACTAGGGAAAGATACGCAGTATTTT.

The sample holds many counts of this clonotype. The CDR3 region has the DNA TGTGCCAGCAGGCGGAGCAGGGAGGGGGAGACCCAGTACTTC. Its protein is CASRRSREGETQYF. The chain links TRBV2 to TRBJ2-5, with 7 bases aligning to TRBD2. The trim removed 6 bases at V and 5 bases at J, leaving 9 bases unmatched. Germline V gene lookup returns CDR1 SNHLY and CDR2 FYNNEI. There are 14 residues in the CDR3.

This clonotype has just a few counts. V is TRBV6-1 and J is TRBJ2-1; D is possibly TRBD2 (8 bases). With 5 bases removed from V and 8 bases from J, the gap between germline ends came to 19 bases. Germline V gene lookup returns CDR1 MNHNS and CDR2 SASEGT. This CDR3 region has 15 residues. CDR3 loop: CASSSGGGGVHEQFF. The CDR3 nucleotides read TGTGCCAGCAGTAGCGGGGGAGGGGGCGTCCATGAGCAGTTCTTC.

This clonotype was seen many times. This chain links TRBV28 with TRBJ2-7; D remains unclear. The length of the CDR3 is 16 residues. Germline lookup yields CDR1 MDHEN and CDR2 SYDVKM. The ends were cut back, 4 bases at V and 0 bases at J, with 16 bases in the middle. In DNA, the CDR3 is TGTGCCAGCAGTTCCCCCGAGGTGAAAAGCTCCTACGAGCAGTACTTC. Its protein product is CASSSPEVKSSYEQYF.

The sample holds a few counts of this clonotype. The chain uses TRBV27 and TRBJ2-1; D is tentatively TRBD1 or TRBD2 (5 bases each). V was shortened by 5 bases and J by 9 bases, with 26 bases between the two germline ends. Germline-derived CDR1 and CDR2 are MNHEY and SMNVEV (reference sequence). CDR3 size: 17 residues. The CDR3 here is CASSRNTGTGLQGEQFF. As DNA, the CDR3 is TGTGCCAGCAGTCGAAATACCGGGACCGGCTTGCAAGGTGAGCAGTTCTTC.

This clonotype was recorded many times. The CDR3 DNA is TGTGCCAGCAGCTCGCCGACAGGGTGGCGTTACGAGCAGTACTTC. Protein sequence: CASSSPTGWRYEQYF. The chain uses TRBV7-8 and TRBJ2-7; TRBD1 agrees at 7 bases. The junction had 10 bases not matched to a gene; V was cut back by 4 bases and J by 4 bases. This CDR3 spans 15 amino acids. Per the germline V gene, CDR1 is SGHVS and CDR2 is FQNEAQ.

The CDR3 loop reads CATSRHIDTQYF. As DNA, the CDR3 is TGTGCCACCAGCAGACATATAGATACGCAGTATTTT. The chain combines TRBV15 with TRBJ2-3; no reliable D call. The CDR3 extends over 12 amino acids. V lost 2 bases, J lost 5 bases, and 5 bases lay in between. Germline V gene lookup returns CDR1 LNHNV and CDR2 YYDKDF (reference sequence).

There are many counts of this clonotype. The V gene is TRBV28, the J gene TRBJ2-1; 15 bases line up with TRBD2. The CDR3 totals 14 residues. CDR1 and CDR2 from the germline V gene are MDHEN and SYDVKM. V was clipped by 7 bases and J by 10 bases; unmatched bases: 5. The CDR3 DNA is TGTGCCAGCACCGGGACTAGCGGGAGGAGAGAGCAGTTCTTC. Residues: CASTGTSGRREQFF.